Listed below are T cell receptor beta chains from one sample, sequenced in a study of memory CD4+ T cells and cytomegalovirus serostatus. Generated by immunoSEQ multiplex PCR, the TCRdb table keeps only in-frame clones and is missing some. This table has over 75,000 clones, 80% appearing once. The sequenced sample consisted of memory CD4+ T cells from blood. These TCRs come from an adult in good health and CMV-seropositive. CDR3s include the opening cysteine and the closing phenylalanine or tryptophan. The D gene is left open where the match is weak. For some rows the clone size is stated as once, few or many, or as a class when expanded; others skip it.

J gene: TRBJ1-1; D gene: .; V gene: TRBV5-1; clone size: .; CDR3 DNA: TGCGCCAGCAGCTTGTTGGGGGTGGGCACTGAAGCTTTCTTT; CDR3 protein: CASSLLGVGTEAFF
J gene: TRBJ2-1; D gene: .; V gene: TRBV2; clone size: .; CDR3 DNA: TGTGCCAGTAAATTCTACAATGAGCAGTTCTTC; CDR3 protein: CASKFYNEQFF
J gene: TRBJ2-5; D gene: TRBD2; V gene: TRBV5-1; clone size: .; CDR3 DNA: TGCGCCAGCAGAGATCCGGGACTAGCGCAAAGGGGACAGACCCAGTACTTC; CDR3 protein: CASRDPGLAQRGQTQYF
J gene: TRBJ2-1; D gene: .; V gene: TRBV7-8; clone size: once; CDR3 DNA: TGTGCCAGCAGCTTGGACAGAGGCAATGAGCAGTTCTTC; CDR3 protein: CASSLDRGNEQFF
J gene: TRBJ1-1; D gene: .; V gene: TRBV18; clone size: .; CDR3 DNA: TGTGCCAGCTCACCGGGGACGGGACGGGAAGCTGAAGCTTTCTTT; CDR3 protein: CASSPGTGREAEAFF
J gene: TRBJ1-3; D gene: .; V gene: TRBV4-1; clone size: .; CDR3 DNA: TGCGCCAGCAGCCAAAAGCAAGGGGCTGGAAACACCATATATTTT; CDR3 protein: CASSQKQGAGNTIYF
J gene: TRBJ2-3; D gene: .; V gene: TRBV27; clone size: once; CDR3 DNA: TGTGCCAGCAGTTTATCCCCGGACGGTGGGGATACGCAGTATTTT; CDR3 protein: CASSLSPDGGDTQYF
J gene: TRBJ1-5; D gene: .; V gene: TRBV30; clone size: .; CDR3 DNA: TGTGCCTGGAGAAATCAGCCCCAGCATTTT; CDR3 protein: CAWRNQPQHF
J gene: TRBJ1-1; D gene: .; V gene: TRBV25-1; clone size: .; CDR3 DNA: TGTGCCAGCAGTGATGCAGGCCAGGTTCACGAAGCTTTCTTT; CDR3 protein: CASSDAGQVHEAFF
J gene: TRBJ1-2; D gene: .; V gene: TRBV7-9; clone size: many; CDR3 DNA: TGTGCCACCGACGACGGGTACTATGGCTACACCTTC; CDR3 protein: CATDDGYYGYTF
J gene: TRBJ2-3; D gene: TRBD1; V gene: TRBV5-4; clone size: .; CDR3 DNA: TGTGCCAGCAGCTTTAAGACAGGGGGCACAGATACGCAGTATTTT; CDR3 protein: CASSFKTGGTDTQYF
J gene: TRBJ2-5; D gene: TRBD1; V gene: TRBV19; clone size: .; CDR3 DNA: TGTGCCAGTAGTGCTCGACAGGGGGGGTGGGAGACCCAGTACTTC; CDR3 protein: CASSARQGGWETQYF
J gene: TRBJ1-2; D gene: .; V gene: TRBV7-9; clone size: once; CDR3 DNA: TGTGCCAGCAGCTTCGCAGCTTCTAACTATGGCTACACCTTC; CDR3 protein: CASSFAASNYGYTF
J gene: TRBJ1-1; D gene: TRBD1; V gene: TRBV19; clone size: .; CDR3 DNA: TGTGCCAGTAGTCTAGGACAGGCCTGGGGGATGAACACTGAAGCTTTCTTT; CDR3 protein: CASSLGQAWGMNTEAFF
J gene: TRBJ1-2; D gene: .; V gene: TRBV18; clone size: few; CDR3 DNA: TGTGCCAGCTCACCAGTCGGGGATGATGGCTACACCTTC; CDR3 protein: CASSPVGDDGYTF
J gene: TRBJ2-5; D gene: .; V gene: TRBV5-1; clone size: .; CDR3 DNA: TGCGCCAGCAGCCCTGGTGCAGGTCAGCAAGAGACCCAGTACTTC; CDR3 protein: CASSPGAGQQETQYF
J gene: TRBJ1-4; D gene: .; V gene: TRBV27; clone size: .; CDR3 DNA: TGTGCCAGCAGTACAGGAGGGGTTGAAAAACTGTTTTTT; CDR3 protein: CASSTGGVEKLFF
J gene: TRBJ2-1; D gene: TRBD2; V gene: TRBV7-2; clone size: .; CDR3 DNA: TGTGCCAGCAGCTTCAGAGGGACTAGCGGGATCTCCTACAATGAGCAGTTCTTC; CDR3 protein: CASSFRGTSGISYNEQFF
J gene: TRBJ2-7; D gene: .; V gene: TRBV5-1; clone size: .; CDR3 DNA: TGCGCCAGCAGCTTGCCCGTACCGGGAGAGCAGTACTTC; CDR3 protein: CASSLPVPGEQYF
J gene: TRBJ1-4; D gene: .; V gene: TRBV5-1; clone size: few; CDR3 DNA: TGCGCCAGCAGGTCAGGAGGTGAAAAACTGTTTTTT; CDR3 protein: CASRSGGEKLFF
J gene: TRBJ2-7; D gene: .; V gene: TRBV5-6; clone size: .; CDR3 DNA: TGTGCCAGCAGCTCTTATAGGGATGTGGTCTACGAGCAGTACTTC; CDR3 protein: CASSSYRDVVYEQYF
J gene: TRBJ1-1; D gene: .; V gene: TRBV6-1; clone size: .; CDR3 DNA: TGTGCCAGCCGCCCCCTGAGGAACACTGAAGCTTTCTTT; CDR3 protein: CASRPLRNTEAFF
J gene: TRBJ1-2; D gene: .; V gene: TRBV7-8; clone size: .; CDR3 DNA: TGTGCCAGCAGCTCGAAACGGAACTATGGCTACACCTTC; CDR3 protein: CASSSKRNYGYTF
J gene: TRBJ2-6; D gene: TRBD1; V gene: TRBV27; clone size: .; CDR3 DNA: TGTGCCAGCAGTTTCCGGGACAGGGGATTCTCTGGGGCCAACGTCCTGACTTTC; CDR3 protein: CASSFRDRGFSGANVLTF
J gene: TRBJ1-5; D gene: .; V gene: TRBV7-8; clone size: once; CDR3 DNA: TGTGCCAGCAGCTTAGCCCCAGGGCCTCGCCAGCCCCAGCATTTT; CDR3 protein: CASSLAPGPRQPQHF
J gene: TRBJ2-6; D gene: .; V gene: TRBV14; clone size: .; CDR3 DNA: TGTGCCAGCAGGGTGACTGGGGCCAACGTCCTGACTTTC; CDR3 protein: CASRVTGANVLTF
J gene: TRBJ2-7; D gene: TRBD2; V gene: TRBV11-2; clone size: few; CDR3 DNA: TGTGCCAGCAGCCCGAGCGGGAGTCCACCCTACGAGCAGTACTTC; CDR3 protein: CASSPSGSPPYEQYF
J gene: TRBJ2-3; D gene: .; V gene: TRBV27; clone size: once; CDR3 DNA: TGTGCCAGCAGCCCTAAGCTGAGTAGAAGAACGCAGTATTTT; CDR3 protein: CASSPKLSRRTQYF
J gene: TRBJ2-7; D gene: .; V gene: TRBV5-1; clone size: .; CDR3 DNA: TGCGCCAGCAGCCCCGGGACGTCTGCCTACGAGCAGTACTTC; CDR3 protein: CASSPGTSAYEQYF
J gene: TRBJ2-1; D gene: TRBD2; V gene: TRBV28; clone size: .; CDR3 DNA: TGTGCCAGCACCACTGGACTAGCGGGAGTCGAGCAGTTCTTC; CDR3 protein: CASTTGLAGVEQFF